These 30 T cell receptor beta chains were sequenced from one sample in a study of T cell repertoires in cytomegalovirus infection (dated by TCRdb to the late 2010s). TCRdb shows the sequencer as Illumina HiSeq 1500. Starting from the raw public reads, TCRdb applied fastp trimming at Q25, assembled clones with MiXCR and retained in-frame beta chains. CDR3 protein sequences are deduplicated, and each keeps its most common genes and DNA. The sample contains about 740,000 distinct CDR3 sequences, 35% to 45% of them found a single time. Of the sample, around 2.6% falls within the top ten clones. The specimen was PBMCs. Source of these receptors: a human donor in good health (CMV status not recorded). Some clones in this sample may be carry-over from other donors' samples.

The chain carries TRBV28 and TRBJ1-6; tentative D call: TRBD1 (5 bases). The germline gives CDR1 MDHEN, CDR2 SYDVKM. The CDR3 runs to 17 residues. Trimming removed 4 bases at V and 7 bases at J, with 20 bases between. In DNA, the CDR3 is TGTGCCAGCAGTTCGTTCAGGGAAAGCACAAGGAATTCACCCCTCCACTTT. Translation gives CASSSFRESTRNSPLHF.

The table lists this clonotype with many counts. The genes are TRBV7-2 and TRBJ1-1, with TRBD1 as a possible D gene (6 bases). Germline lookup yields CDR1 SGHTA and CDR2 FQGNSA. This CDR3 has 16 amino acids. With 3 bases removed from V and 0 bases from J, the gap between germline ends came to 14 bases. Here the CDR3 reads CASSLLYRVMNTEAFF. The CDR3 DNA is TGTGCCAGCAGCTTGCTTTACAGGGTTATGAACACTGAAGCTTTCTTT.

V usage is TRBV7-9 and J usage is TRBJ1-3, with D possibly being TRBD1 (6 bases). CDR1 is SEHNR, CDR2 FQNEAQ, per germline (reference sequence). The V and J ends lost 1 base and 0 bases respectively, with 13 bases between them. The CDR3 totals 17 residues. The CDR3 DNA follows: TGTGCCAGCAGCTTAGGGACGGGACAATACTCTGGAAACACCATATATTTT. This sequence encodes CASSLGTGQYSGNTIYF.

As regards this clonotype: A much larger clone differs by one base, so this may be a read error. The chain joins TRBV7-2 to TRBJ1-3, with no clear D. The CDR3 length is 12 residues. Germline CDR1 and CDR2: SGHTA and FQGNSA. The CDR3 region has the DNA TGTTCCAGCAGTACAGAGGGAAACACCATATATTTT. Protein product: CSSSTEGNTIYF.

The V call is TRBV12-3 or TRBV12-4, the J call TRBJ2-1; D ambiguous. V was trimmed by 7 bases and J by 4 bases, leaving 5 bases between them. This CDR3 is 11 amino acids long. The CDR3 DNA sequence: TGTGCCAGCATTTTTTACAATGAGCAGTTCTTC. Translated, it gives CASIFYNEQFF.

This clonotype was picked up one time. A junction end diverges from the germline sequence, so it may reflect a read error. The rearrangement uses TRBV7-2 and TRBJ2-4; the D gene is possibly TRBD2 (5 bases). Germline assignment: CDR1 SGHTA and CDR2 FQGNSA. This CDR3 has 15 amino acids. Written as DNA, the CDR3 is TGTGCCAGCAGCTACCCCACCCTAGCCAACAACATTCAGTCCTTC. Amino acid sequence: CASSYPTLANNIQSF.

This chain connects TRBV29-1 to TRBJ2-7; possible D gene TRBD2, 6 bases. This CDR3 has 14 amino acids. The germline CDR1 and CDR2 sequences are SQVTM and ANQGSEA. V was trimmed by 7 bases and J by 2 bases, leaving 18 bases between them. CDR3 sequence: CSAQRGREAYEQYF. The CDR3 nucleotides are TGCAGCGCTCAAAGGGGCAGGGAGGCCTACGAGCAGTACTTC.

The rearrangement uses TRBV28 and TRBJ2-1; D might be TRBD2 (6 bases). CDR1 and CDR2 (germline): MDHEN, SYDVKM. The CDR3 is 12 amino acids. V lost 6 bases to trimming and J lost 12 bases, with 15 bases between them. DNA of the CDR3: TGTGCCAGCAGCCAACCAGGGAGGTCGCAGTTCTTC. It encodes CASSQPGRSQFF.

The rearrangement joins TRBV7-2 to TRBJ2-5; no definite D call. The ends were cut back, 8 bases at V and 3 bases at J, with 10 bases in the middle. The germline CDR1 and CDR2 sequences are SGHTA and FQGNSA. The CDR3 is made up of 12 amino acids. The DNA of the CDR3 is TGTGCCAGCCGTCTTCGGGAAGAGACCCAGTACTTC. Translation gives CASRLREETQYF.

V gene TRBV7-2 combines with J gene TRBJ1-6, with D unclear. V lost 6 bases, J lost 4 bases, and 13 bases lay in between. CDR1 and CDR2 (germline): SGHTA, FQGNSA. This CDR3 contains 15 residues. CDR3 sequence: CASSNPTPYNSPLHF. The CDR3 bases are TGTGCCAGCAGTAACCCGACCCCGTATAATTCACCCCTCCACTTT.

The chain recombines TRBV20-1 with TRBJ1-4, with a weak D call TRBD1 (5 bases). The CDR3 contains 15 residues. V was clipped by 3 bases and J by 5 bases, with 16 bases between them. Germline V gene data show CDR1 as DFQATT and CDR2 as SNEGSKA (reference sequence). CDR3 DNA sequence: TGCAGTGCTAGGGGACCGTGGTCACGAAATGAAAAACTGTTTTTT. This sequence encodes CSARGPWSRNEKLFF.

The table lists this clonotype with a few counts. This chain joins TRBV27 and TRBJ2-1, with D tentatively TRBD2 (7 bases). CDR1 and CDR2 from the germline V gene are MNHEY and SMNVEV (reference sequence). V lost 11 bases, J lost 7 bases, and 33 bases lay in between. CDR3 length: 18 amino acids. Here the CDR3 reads CACSDSGTPRGGWNEQFF. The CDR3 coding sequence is TGTGCCTGTTCGGACAGCGGAACCCCGCGGGGAGGGTGGAATGAGCAGTTCTTC.

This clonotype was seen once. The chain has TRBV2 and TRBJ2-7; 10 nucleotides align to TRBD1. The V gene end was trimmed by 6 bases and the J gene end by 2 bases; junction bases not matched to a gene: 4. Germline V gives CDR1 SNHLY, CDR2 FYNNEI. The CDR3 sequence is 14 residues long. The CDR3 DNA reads TGTGCCAGCAGGTTCGGACAGGGGGCCTACGAGCAGTACTTC. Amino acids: CASRFGQGAYEQYF.

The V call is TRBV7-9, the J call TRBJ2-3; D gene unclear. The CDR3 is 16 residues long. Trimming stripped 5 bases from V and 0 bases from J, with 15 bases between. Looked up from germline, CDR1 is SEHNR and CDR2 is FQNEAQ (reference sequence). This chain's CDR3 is CASSPISWGSTDTQYF. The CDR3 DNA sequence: TGTGCCAGCAGCCCAATCTCCTGGGGAAGCACAGATACGCAGTATTTT.

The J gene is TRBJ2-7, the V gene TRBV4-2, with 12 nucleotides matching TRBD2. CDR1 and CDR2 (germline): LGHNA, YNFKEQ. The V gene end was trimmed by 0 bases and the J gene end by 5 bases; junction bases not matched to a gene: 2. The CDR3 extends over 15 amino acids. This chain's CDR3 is CASSQDLAGGNEQYF. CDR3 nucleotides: TGTGCCAGCAGCCAAGATCTAGCGGGAGGGAACGAGCAGTACTTC.

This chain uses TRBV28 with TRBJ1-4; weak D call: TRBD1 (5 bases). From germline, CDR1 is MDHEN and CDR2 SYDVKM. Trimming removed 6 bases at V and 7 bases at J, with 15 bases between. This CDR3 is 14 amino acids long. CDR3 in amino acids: CASRKGRLGEKLFF. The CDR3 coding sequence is TGTGCCAGCAGGAAGGGACGATTGGGTGAAAAACTGTTTTTT.

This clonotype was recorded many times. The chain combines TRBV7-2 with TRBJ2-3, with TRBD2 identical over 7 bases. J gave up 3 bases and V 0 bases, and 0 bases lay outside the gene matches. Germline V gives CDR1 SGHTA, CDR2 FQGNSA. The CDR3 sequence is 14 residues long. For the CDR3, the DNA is TGTGCCAGCAGCTTAGCACTAGCGACAGATACGCAGTATTTT. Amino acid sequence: CASSLALATDTQYF.

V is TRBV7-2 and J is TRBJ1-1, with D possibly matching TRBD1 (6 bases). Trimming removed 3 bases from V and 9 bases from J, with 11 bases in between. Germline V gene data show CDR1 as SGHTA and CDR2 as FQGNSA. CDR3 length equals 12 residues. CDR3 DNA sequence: TGTGCCAGCAGCTTGTGGCGGGGGCAAGCTTTCTTT. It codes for CASSLWRGQAFF.

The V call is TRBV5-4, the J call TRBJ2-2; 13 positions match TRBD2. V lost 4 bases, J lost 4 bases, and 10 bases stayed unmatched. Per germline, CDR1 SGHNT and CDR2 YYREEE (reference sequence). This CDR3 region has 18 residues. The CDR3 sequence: CASSRKLAGGLSTGELFF. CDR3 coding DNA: TGTGCCAGCAGCCGAAAACTAGCGGGGGGGCTATCCACCGGGGAGCTGTTTTTT.

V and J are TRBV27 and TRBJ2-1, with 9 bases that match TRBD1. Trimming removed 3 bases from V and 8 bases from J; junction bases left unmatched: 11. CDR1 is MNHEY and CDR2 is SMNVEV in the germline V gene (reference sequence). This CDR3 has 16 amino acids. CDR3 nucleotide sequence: TGTGCCAGCAGTTTCGCCCGCGGACAGGGGCGGCATGAGCAGTTCTTC. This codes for CASSFARGQGRHEQFF.

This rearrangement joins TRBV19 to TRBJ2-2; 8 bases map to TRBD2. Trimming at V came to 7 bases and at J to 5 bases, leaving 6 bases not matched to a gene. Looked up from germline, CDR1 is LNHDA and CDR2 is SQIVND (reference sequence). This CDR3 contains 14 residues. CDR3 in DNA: TGTGCCAGTATGCGAGCGGGGGCGACCGGGGAGCTGTTTTTT. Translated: CASMRAGATGELFF. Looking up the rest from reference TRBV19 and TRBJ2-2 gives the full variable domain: DGGITQSPKYLFRKEGQNVTLSCEQNLNHDAMYWYRQDPGQGLRLIYYSQIVNDFQKGDIAEGYSVSREKKESFPLTVTSAQKNPTAFYLCASMRAGATGELFFGEGSRLTVL.

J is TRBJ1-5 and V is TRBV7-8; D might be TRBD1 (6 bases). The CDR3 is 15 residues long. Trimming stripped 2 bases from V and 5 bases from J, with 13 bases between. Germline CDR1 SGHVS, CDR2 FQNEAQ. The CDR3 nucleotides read TGTGCCAGCAGCTTACGGGCAGGGGTGGATCAGCCCCAGCATTTT. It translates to CASSLRAGVDQPQHF.

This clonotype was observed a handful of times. The CDR3 sequence: CASSFGQGYYGYTF. Written as DNA, the CDR3 is TGTGCCAGCAGTTTTGGACAGGGGTACTATGGCTACACCTTC. The chain uses TRBV12-3 or TRBV12-4 and TRBJ1-2, with 9 bases identical to TRBD1. V trimming: 3 bases; J trimming: 3 bases; junction bases outside the gene matches: 2. The CDR3 has 14 residues.

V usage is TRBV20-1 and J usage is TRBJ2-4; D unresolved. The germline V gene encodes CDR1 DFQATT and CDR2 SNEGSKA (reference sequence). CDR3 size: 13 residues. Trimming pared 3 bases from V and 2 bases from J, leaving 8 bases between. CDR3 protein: CSARDLTKNIQYF. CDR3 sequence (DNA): TGCAGTGCTAGGGACCTCACCAAAAACATTCAGTACTTC.

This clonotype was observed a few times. CDR3 in amino acids: CASSGVGSGANVLTF. CDR3 DNA: TGTGCCAGCAGTGGAGTGGGATCTGGGGCCAACGTCCTGACTTTC. This chain links TRBV6-5 with TRBJ2-6, with unresolved D. CDR1 and CDR2 from the germline V gene are MNHEY and SVGAGI. The CDR3 covers 15 residues. V gave up 5 bases and J gave up 1 base, with 9 bases separating them.

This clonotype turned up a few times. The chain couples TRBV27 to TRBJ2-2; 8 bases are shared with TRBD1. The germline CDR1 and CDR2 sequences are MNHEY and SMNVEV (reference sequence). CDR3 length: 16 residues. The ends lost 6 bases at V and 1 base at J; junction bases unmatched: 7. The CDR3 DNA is TGTGCCAGCAGGGAGCACAGGGGGATGAACACCGGGGAGCTGTTTTTT. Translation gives CASREHRGMNTGELFF.

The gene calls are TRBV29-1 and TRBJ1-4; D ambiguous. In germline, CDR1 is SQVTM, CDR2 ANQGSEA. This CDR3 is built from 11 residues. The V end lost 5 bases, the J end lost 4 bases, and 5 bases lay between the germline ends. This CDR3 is CSVRFNEKLFF. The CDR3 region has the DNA TGCAGCGTTCGTTTTAATGAAAAACTGTTTTTT.

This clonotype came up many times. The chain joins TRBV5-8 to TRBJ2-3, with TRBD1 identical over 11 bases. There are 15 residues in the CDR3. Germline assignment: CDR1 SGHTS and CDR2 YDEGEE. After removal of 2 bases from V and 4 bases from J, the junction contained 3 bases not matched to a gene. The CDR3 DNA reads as TGTGCCAGCAGCTTTGCGGGACAGGGGGCAGATACGCAGTATTTT. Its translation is CASSFAGQGADTQYF.

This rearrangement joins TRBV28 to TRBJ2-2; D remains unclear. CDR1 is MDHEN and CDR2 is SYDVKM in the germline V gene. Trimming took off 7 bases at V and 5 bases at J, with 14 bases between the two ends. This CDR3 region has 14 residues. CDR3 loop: CASKNPPWTGELFF. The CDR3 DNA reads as TGTGCCAGCAAGAACCCCCCGTGGACCGGGGAGCTGTTTTTT. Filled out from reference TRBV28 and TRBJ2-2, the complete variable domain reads DVKVTQSSRYLVKRTGEKVFLECVQDMDHENMFWYRQDPGLGLRLIYFSYDVKMKEKGDIPEGYSVSREKKERFSLILESASTNQTSMYLCASKNPPWTGELFFGEGSRLTVL.

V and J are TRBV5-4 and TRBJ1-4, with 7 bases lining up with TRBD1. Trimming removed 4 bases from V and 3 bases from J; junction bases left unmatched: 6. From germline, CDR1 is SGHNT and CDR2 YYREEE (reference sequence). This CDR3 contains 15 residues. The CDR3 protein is CASSTRGSANEKLFF. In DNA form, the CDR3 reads TGTGCCAGCAGCACCAGGGGGTCGGCTAATGAAAAACTGTTTTTT.